The TCR beta chain described here comes from a study of T cells after yellow fever vaccination. About the research overall: When fractions had low cell numbers, they were prepared with SMART-Seq v4 Ultra Low Input. Study observations and caveats: From the bulk population, abundant clonotypes could contaminate and appear within FACS-sorted repertoires. Once the booster was given, most primary-vaccination clones reappeared, at 95% to 97% for CD4 and roughly 91% for CD8.

V was clipped by 3 bases and J by 7 bases; unmatched bases: 6. Germline CDR1 SGHNT, CDR2 YYREEE (reference sequence). The CDR3 is 15 residues long. Synthesis of TCR cDNA relied on 5'RACE template switching, which attached a universal primer site and UMIs. Using its own MiXCR run on the 5' RACE reads, TCRdb lists one record per CDR3 protein. The table lists about 340,000 distinct CDR3 sequences, about 4% of them singletons. There are a few counts of this clonotype. The antigen is unknown. This receptor was taken from a man younger than 35 who received the YFV17D yellow fever vaccine. This chain connects TRBV5-4 to TRBJ2-3; 12 bases line up with TRBD2. Sequenced here: PBMCs, sampled 5 days after the yellow fever booster vaccination. CDR3 sequence reads: CASSSSGGDGYTQYF. In nucleotides, the CDR3 is TGTGCCAGCAGCTCTAGCGGGGGGGACGGGTATACGCAGTATTTT. Complete variable domain (other parts from reference TRBV5-4 and TRBJ2-3): ETGVTQSPTHLIKTRGQQVTLRCSSQSGHNTVSWYQQALGQGPQFIFQYYREEENGRGNFPPRFSGLQFPNYSSELNVNALELDDSALYLCASSSSGGDGYTQYFGPGTRLTVL.